This T cell receptor beta chain is from a study of T cell repertoires in cytomegalovirus infection. Study-level background: Well-studied HLA-B-restricted CMV epitopes were used in the study alongside recently identified HLA-C-restricted ones.

In TCRdb, the reads were re-called with MiXCR into one record per CDR3 protein. Of 900,000 to 950,000 distinct CDR3 sequences in the sample, roughly 30% are singletons; the top ten hold around 15%. Notes on this clonotype: Its target is not known.

The germline V gene has CDR1 ENHRY and CDR2 SYGVKD. V lost 4 bases, J lost 5 bases, and 6 bases stayed unmatched. This CDR3 contains 15 residues. Study outcomes and limitations: In two of eight donors, the top clonotype was HLA-C-restricted CMV-specific.

Material: cultured CD8+ T cells from PBMCs, obtained from culture after CMV antigen stimulation. V is TRBV10-3 and J is TRBJ1-4; 8 nucleotides match TRBD1. The sequence came from a human donor in good health (CMV status not recorded). Some clones in this sample may be carry-over from other donors' samples. Here the CDR3 reads CAISVGQARNEKLFF. The CDR3 bases are TGTGCCATCAGTGTGGGACAGGCGAGAAATGAAAAACTGTTTTTT.